The subject of this entry is one TCR beta chain. Germline V gene lookup returns CDR1 SGHVS and CDR2 FNYEAQ. Trimming took 8 bases from V and 2 from J, leaving 10 bases between them. The CDR3 is 12 residues long. TCRdb's copy holds only in-frame clones and misses some; the assay was immunoSEQ multiplex PCR. This repertoire shows under 25,000 clones, roughly 86% found once; its top ten account for about half. This entry is derived from a study of graft-versus-host responses after intestinal transplantation. Study-level background: For approximately 3 years after anti-thymocyte globulin induction, all recipients took tacrolimus and steroids.

This sequence was found in a human patient who received an intestinal transplant, so some T cells may come from the graft donor. The specimen comprised bone marrow, sampled approximately 120 days after transplant. The rearrangement joins TRBV7-6 to TRBJ2-7; D is perhaps TRBD1 or TRBD2 (5 bases each). DNA of the CDR3: TGTGCCAGCGGCCCGGGACCCTACGAGCAGTACTTC. Translation gives CASGPGPYEQYF.